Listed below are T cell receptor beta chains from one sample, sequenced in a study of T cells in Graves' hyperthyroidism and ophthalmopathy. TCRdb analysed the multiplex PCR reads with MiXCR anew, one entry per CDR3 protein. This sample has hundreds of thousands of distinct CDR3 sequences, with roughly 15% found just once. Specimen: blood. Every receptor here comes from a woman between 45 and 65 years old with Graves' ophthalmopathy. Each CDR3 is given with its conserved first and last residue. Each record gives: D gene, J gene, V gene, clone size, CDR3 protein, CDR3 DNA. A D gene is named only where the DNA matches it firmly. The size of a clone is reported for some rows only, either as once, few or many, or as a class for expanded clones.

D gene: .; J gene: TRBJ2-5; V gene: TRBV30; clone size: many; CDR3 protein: CAFRGRIAYQETQYF; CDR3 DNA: TGTGCCTTCAGGGGCCGGATAGCGTACCAAGAGACCCAGTACTTC
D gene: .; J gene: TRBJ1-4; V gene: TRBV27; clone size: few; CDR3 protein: CASSRGGGNEKLFF; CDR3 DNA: TGTGCCAGCAGTCGGGGGGGGGGTAATGAAAAACTGTTTTTT
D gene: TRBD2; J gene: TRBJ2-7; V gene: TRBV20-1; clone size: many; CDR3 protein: CSARKVAGGWNEQYF; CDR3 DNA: TGCAGTGCTAGAAAGGTGGCGGGAGGGTGGAACGAGCAGTACTTC
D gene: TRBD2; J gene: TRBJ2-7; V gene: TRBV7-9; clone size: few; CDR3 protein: CASSPSGTSGVEQYF; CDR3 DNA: TGTGCCAGCAGCCCCTCCGGGACTAGCGGGGTCGAGCAGTACTTC
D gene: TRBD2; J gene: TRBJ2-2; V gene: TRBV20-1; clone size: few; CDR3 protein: CSARSRLAGFTGELFF; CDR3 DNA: TGCAGTGCTAGATCCCGACTAGCGGGGTTCACCGGGGAGCTGTTTTTT
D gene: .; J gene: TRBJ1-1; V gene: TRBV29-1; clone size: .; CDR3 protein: CSVVYMTEAFF; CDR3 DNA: TGCAGCGTTGTCTATATGACTGAAGCTTTCTTT
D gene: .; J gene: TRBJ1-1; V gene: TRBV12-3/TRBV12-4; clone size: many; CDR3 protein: CASSLDGFPNTEAFF; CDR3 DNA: TGTGCCAGCAGTTTAGACGGGTTCCCGAACACTGAAGCTTTCTTT
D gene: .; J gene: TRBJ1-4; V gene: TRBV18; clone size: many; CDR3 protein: CASSPGQLEKLFF; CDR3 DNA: TGTGCCAGCTCACCAGGACAGCTTGAAAAACTGTTTTTT
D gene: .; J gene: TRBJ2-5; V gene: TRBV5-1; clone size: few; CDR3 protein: CASSLLARGARETQYF; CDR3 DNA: TGCGCCAGCAGCTTGTTAGCCAGGGGAGCACGAGAGACCCAGTACTTC
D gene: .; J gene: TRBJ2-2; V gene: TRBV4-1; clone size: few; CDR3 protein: CASSQGLVGTGELFF; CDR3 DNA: TGCGCCAGCAGCCAAGGACTAGTGGGCACCGGGGAGCTGTTTTTT
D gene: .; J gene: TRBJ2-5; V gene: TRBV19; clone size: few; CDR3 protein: CASSTILEMGETQYF; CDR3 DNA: TGTGCCAGTAGTACCATACTAGAGATGGGGGAGACCCAGTACTTC
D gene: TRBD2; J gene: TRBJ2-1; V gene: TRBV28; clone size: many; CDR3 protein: CASSSWGLALNEQFF; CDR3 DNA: TGTGCCAGCAGTTCTTGGGGACTAGCCCTCAATGAGCAGTTCTTC
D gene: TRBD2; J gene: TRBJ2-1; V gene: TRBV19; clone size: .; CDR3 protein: CASNHGRWPYNEQFF; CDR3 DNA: TGTGCCAGTAACCACGGGAGGTGGCCCTACAATGAGCAGTTCTTC
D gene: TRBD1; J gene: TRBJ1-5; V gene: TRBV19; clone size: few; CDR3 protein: CASSIRSPGTGDSNQPQHF; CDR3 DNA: TGTGCCAGTAGTATAAGAAGCCCCGGGACAGGGGATAGCAATCAGCCCCAGCATTTT
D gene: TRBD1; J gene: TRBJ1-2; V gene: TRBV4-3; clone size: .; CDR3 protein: CASSQDAGGQGNYGYTF; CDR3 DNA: TGCGCCAGCAGCCAAGATGCAGGGGGACAGGGTAACTATGGCTACACCTTC
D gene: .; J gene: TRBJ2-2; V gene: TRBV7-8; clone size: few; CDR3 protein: CASSLMLGRPNTGELFF; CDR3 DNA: TGTGCCAGCAGCTTAATGCTTGGGAGACCAAACACCGGGGAGCTGTTTTTT
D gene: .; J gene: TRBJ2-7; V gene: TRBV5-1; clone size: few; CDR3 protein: CASSVAKGYEQYF; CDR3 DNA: TGCGCCAGCAGCGTCGCTAAGGGCTACGAGCAGTACTTC
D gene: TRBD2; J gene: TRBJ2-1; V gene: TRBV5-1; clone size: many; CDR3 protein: CASSLREAGGLRNEQFF; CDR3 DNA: TGCGCCAGCAGCTTGAGGGAAGCGGGAGGGCTCCGGAATGAGCAGTTCTTC
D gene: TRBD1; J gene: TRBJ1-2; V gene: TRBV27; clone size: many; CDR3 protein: CASSPTGIAGYTF; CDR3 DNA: TGTGCCAGCAGTCCGACAGGGATAGCAGGCTACACCTTC
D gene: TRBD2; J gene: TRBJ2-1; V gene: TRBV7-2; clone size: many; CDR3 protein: CASSYGTSGSDEQFF; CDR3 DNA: TGTGCCAGCAGCTACGGGACTAGCGGGAGTGATGAGCAGTTCTTC
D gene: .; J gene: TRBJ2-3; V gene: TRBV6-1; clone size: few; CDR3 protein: CASTNVDTQYF; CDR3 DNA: TGTGCCAGCACCAACGTAGATACGCAGTATTTT
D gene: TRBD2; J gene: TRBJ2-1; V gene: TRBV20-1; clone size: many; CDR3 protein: CSARDRGGPQYGNEQFF; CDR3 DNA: TGCAGTGCTAGAGATCGCGGGGGACCCCAGTACGGCAATGAGCAGTTCTTC
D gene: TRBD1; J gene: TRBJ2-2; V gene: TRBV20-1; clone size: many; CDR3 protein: CSARGGENTGELFF; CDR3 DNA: TGCAGTGCGAGAGGGGGCGAGAACACCGGGGAGCTGTTTTTT
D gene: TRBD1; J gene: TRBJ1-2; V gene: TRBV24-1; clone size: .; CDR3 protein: CATSETGTGDYTF; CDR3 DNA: TGTGCCACCAGTGAGACCGGGACAGGGGACTACACCTTC
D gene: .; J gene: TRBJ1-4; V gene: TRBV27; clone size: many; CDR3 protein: CASRGQSVGEKLFF; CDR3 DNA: TGTGCCAGCAGAGGACAGTCGGTTGGGGAAAAACTGTTTTTT
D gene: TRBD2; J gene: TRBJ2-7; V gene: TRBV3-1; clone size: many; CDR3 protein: CASSQAGLARPSYEQYF; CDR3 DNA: TGTGCCAGCAGCCAAGCTGGACTAGCGCGACCGTCCTACGAGCAGTACTTC
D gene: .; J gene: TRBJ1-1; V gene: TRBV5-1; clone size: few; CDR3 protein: CASSLVWGGEAFF; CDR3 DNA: TGCGCCAGCAGCTTGGTTTGGGGCGGTGAAGCTTTCTTT
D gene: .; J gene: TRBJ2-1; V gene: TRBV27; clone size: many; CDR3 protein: CASLDSSYNEQFF; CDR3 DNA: TGTGCCAGTTTGGACAGCTCCTACAATGAGCAGTTCTTC
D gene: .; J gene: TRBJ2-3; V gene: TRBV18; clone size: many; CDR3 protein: CASSPMNGQGKDTQYF; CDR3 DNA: TGTGCCAGCTCACCAATGAATGGGCAGGGAAAGGATACGCAGTATTTT
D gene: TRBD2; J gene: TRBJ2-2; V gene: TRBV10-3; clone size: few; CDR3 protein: CAAGLSTGELFF; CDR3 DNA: TGTGCCGCGGGACTATCCACCGGGGAGCTGTTTTTT
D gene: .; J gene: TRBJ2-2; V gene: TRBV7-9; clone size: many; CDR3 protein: CASSLRVAGELFF; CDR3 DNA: TGTGCCAGCAGCTTAAGGGTCGCCGGGGAGCTGTTTTTT
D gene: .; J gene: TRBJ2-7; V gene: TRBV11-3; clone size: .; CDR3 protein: CASSLAEKPYEQYF; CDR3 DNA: TGTGCCAGCAGCTTAGCGGAGAAACCCTACGAGCAGTACTTC
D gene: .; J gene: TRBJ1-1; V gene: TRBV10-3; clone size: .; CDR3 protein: CAIREGLIIQRDTEAFF; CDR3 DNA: TGTGCCATCAGAGAGGGTTTGATTATACAGCGTGACACTGAAGCTTTCTTT
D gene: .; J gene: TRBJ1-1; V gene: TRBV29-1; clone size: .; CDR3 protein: CSVGFGQPNTEAFF; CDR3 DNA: TGCAGCGTTGGGTTCGGACAGCCCAACACTGAAGCTTTCTTT
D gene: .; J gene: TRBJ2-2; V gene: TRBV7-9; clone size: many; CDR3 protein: CASSLLSALNTGELFF; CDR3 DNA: TGTGCCAGCAGCTTATTATCTGCGTTAAACACCGGGGAGCTGTTTTTT
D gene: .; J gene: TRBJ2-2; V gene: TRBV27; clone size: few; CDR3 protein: CASSSYRSTNTGELFF; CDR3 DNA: TGTGCCAGCAGTTCGTACAGGAGTACGAACACCGGGGAGCTGTTTTTT
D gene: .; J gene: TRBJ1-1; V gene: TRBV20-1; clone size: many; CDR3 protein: CSARDNGRDLTEAFF; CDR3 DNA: TGCAGTGCTAGAGATAACGGACGGGACCTCACTGAAGCTTTCTTT
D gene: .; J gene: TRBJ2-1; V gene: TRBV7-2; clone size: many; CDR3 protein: CASSLATGYYNEQFF; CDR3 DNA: TGTGCCAGCAGCTTAGCCACAGGCTACTACAATGAGCAGTTCTTC
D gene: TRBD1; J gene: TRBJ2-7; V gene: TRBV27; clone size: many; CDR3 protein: CASSLSGTGIYEQYF; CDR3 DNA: TGTGCCAGCAGTTTGTCCGGGACAGGGATCTACGAGCAGTACTTC
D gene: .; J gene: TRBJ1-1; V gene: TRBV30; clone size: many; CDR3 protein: CAWSVLNRPNTEAFF; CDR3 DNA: TGTGCCTGGAGTGTACTTAACAGACCGAACACTGAAGCTTTCTTT
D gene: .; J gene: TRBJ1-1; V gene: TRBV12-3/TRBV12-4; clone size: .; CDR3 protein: CASLEGMNTEAFF; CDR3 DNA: TGTGCCAGCCTGGAGGGCATGAACACTGAAGCTTTCTTT
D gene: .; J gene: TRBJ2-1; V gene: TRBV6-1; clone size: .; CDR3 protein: CASSESSGDYNEQFF; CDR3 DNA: TGTGCCAGCAGTGAGAGTAGCGGTGACTACAATGAGCAGTTCTTC
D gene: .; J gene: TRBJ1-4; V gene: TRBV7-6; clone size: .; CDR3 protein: CASSLSAGRRTNEKLFF; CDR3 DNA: TGTGCCAGCAGCTTATCGGCGGGACGGAGAACTAATGAAAAACTGTTTTTT
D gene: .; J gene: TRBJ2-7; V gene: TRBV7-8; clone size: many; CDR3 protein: CASSLPRTGASHEQYF; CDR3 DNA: TGTGCCAGCAGCTTACCCCGAACTGGAGCTAGCCACGAGCAGTACTTC
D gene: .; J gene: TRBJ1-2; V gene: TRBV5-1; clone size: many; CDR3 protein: CASSLAPGRDVGYTF; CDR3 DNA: TGCGCCAGCAGCTTGGCCCCCGGCAGGGATGTTGGCTACACCTTC
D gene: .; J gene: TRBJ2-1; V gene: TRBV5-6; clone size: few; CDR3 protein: CASSFNPNGFNEQFF; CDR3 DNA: TGTGCCAGCAGCTTTAATCCCAACGGATTCAATGAGCAGTTCTTC
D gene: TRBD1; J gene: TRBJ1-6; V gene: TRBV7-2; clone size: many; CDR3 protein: CASRSPGQGGNSPLHF; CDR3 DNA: TGTGCCAGCAGGTCTCCGGGACAGGGAGGGAATTCACCCCTCCACTTT
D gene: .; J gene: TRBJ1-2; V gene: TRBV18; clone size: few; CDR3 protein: CASSPEDIYGYTF; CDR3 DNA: TGTGCCAGCTCACCCGAGGACATCTATGGCTACACCTTC
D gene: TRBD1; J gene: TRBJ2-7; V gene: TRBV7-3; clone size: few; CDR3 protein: CASSLTTGTEQYF; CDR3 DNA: TGTGCCAGCAGCTTAACGACAGGGACCGAGCAGTACTTC
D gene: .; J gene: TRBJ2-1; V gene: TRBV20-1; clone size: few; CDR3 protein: CSARMDPQFF; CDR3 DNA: TGCAGTGCTAGAATGGACCCTCAGTTCTTC